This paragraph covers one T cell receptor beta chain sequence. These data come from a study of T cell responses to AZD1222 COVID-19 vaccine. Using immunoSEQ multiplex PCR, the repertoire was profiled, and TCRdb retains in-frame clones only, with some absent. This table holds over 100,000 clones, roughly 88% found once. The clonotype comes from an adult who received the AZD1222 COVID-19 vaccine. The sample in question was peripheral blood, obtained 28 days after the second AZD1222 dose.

In nucleotides, the CDR3 is TGTGCCAGCAGCTTGACCCCAGGGGTCGGGCAGCCCCAGCATTTT. It specifies CASSLTPGVGQPQHF. The rearrangement links TRBV5-8 to TRBJ1-5; perhaps TRBD1 as D (6 bases). Germline V gene lookup returns CDR1 SGHTS and CDR2 YDEGEE. V dropped 1 base and J dropped 7 bases, with 15 bases sitting between them. The CDR3 covers 15 residues.